Listed below are T cell receptor beta chains from one sample, sequenced in a study of T cell clonotyping in hematopoietic cell transplantation. Here immunoSEQ multiplex PCR was the method, and the copy in TCRdb shows in-frame clones only, minus some. The sample has some 12,000 clones; roughly 89% are singletons. This material consisted of PBMCs, taken 100 days after allogeneic stem cell transplant. These receptors originate from a female patient aged 60 to 70 who had an allogeneic stem cell transplant from an unrelated donor, so the T cells may come from the graft donor. Some clones in this sample may be carry-over from other donors' samples. Each CDR3 is given with its conserved first and last residue. The D gene is left open where the match is weak. Clone size appears in some rows only: once, few, many, or a class for an expanded clone.

clone size	J gene	V gene	D gene	CDR3 length	CDR3 DNA	CDR3 protein
once	TRBJ1-1	TRBV4-3	.	14	TGCGCCAGCAGCCAAGGGGACAAGAACACTGAAGCTTTCTTT	CASSQGDKNTEAFF
.	TRBJ2-1	TRBV9	.	12	TGTGCCAGCAGCGGGGGGGAATATGAGCAGTTCTTC	CASSGGEYEQFF
once	TRBJ1-4	TRBV6-4	.	15	TGTGCCAGCAGTGAAGGAGGTGGGGATACCGAAAAACTGTTTTTT	CASSEGGGDTEKLFF
.	TRBJ1-4	TRBV6-6	TRBD1	16	TGTGCCATTTTCGGGGGACAGGGGGACCCTAATGAAAAACTGTTTTTT	CAIFGGQGDPNEKLFF
once	TRBJ1-2	TRBV6-1	TRBD1	16	TGTGCCAGCAGTGATAGGGGGCGGAGAACTAACTATGGCTACACCTTC	CASSDRGRRTNYGYTF
.	TRBJ1-5	TRBV30	.	13	TGTGCCTGGAGTGCACAGGGAATGCAGCCCCAGCATTTT	CAWSAQGMQPQHF
.	TRBJ1-2	TRBV7-2	.	13	TGTGCCACCACCCAGGGGAGGGACCGTGGCTACACCTTC	CATTQGRDRGYTF
.	TRBJ1-5	TRBV7-9	.	18	TGTGCCAGCAGCTTAGGAGGGGCGGGGGGGTGGAATTCTCAGCCCCAGCATTTT	CASSLGGAGGWNSQPQHF
.	TRBJ2-7	TRBV18	.	16	TGTGCCAGCTCACGCGGGGGCGGACAGGACCCATACGAGCAGTACTTC	CASSRGGGQDPYEQYF
.	TRBJ2-5	TRBV12-5	TRBD2	17	TGTGCTAGTGGTTTGGCACTCAGCGGGGCCCACCAAGAGACCCAGTACTTC	CASGLALSGAHQETQYF
.	TRBJ1-1	TRBV7-9	TRBD1	13	TGTGCCAGCAACCAGGGGGCAGAGACTGAAGCTTTCTTT	CASNQGAETEAFF
.	TRBJ2-3	TRBV5-1	.	16	TGCGCCAGCAGCTCCCCAACCATAATAAACACAGATACGCAGTATTTT	CASSSPTIINTDTQYF
.	TRBJ2-7	TRBV4-3	TRBD2	15	TGCGCCAGCAGCCAAGGGACTAGCGGAACCTACGAGCAGTACTTC	CASSQGTSGTYEQYF
.	TRBJ2-1	TRBV5-1	.	16	TGCGCCAGCAGTGTGGGGGGGGCGGTTTTTTTCGATGAGCAGTTCTTC	CASSVGGAVFFDEQFF
.	TRBJ2-5	TRBV15	.	14	TGTGCCACCAGCGTACTCGGACAGCAAGAGACCCAGTACTTC	CATSVLGQQETQYF
.	TRBJ1-2	TRBV18	TRBD1	15	TGTGCCAGCTCACCACAAGGACAGGGAGACTATGGCTACACCTTC	CASSPQGQGDYGYTF
.	TRBJ1-1	TRBV30	TRBD1	12	TGTGCCTGGAATGGACAGGGTCGAAAAGCTTTCTTT	CAWNGQGRKAFF
.	TRBJ2-1	TRBV27	TRBD2	15	TGTGCCAGCAGACTAGCGACTAGCTCCTACAATGAGCAGTTCTTC	CASRLATSSYNEQFF
.	TRBJ2-7	TRBV27	TRBD2	14	TGTGCCAGCAGTGCGGGACTAGCGGGAACCGAGCAGTACTTC	CASSAGLAGTEQYF
.	TRBJ2-2	TRBV9	TRBD1	18	TGTGCCAGCAGCGGACCGGGACAGGGTATTACGAACACCGGGGAGCTGTTTTTT	CASSGPGQGITNTGELFF
.	TRBJ2-1	TRBV5-6	.	14	TGTGCCAGCACCCGGGATCCTAAGTACAATGAGCAGTTCTTC	CASTRDPKYNEQFF
.	TRBJ2-7	TRBV2	.	13	TGTGCCAGCAGTGTGAGGGGGAACTACGAGCAGTACTTC	CASSVRGNYEQYF
.	TRBJ1-3	TRBV5-1	.	14	TGCGCCAGCAGCTTGAGTGGGACTGGAAACACCATATATTTT	CASSLSGTGNTIYF
.	TRBJ1-5	TRBV9	.	14	TGTGCCAGCAGCGTAGGGACGGGGAATCAGCCCCAGCATTTT	CASSVGTGNQPQHF
.	TRBJ1-1	TRBV2	.	14	TGTGCCAGCAGTGAATTGCCGTGGGGCACTGAAGCTTTCTTT	CASSELPWGTEAFF
few	TRBJ1-3	TRBV30	TRBD1	16	TGTGCCTGGAGTCCGACAGGGGGAATCTCTGGAAACACCATATATTTT	CAWSPTGGISGNTIYF